This TCR beta chain was retrieved from a study of T-cell memory formation after mild COVID-19. Across the whole study: Clusters were largely donor specific. Study-level findings and limits: Some responding clones appeared in pre-infection memory, suggesting cross-reactive memory joined. The study found contracting CD4+ clones mainly in CM and EM and contracting CD8+ clones in EMRA.

Concerning this clonotype: The target antigen is unknown.

There are 13 residues in the CDR3. CDR1 is SGDLS and CDR2 is YYNGEE in the germline V gene. The V and J ends lost 3 bases and 4 bases respectively, with 7 bases between them. In TCRdb, the 5' RACE reads were re-called with MiXCR into one record per CDR3 protein. The repertoire includes 100,000 to 150,000 distinct CDR3 sequences, over 15% of them detected once, and 4.5% to 6.5% sits in the top ten. The material sequenced was PBMCs or a T cell subset sorted from them (not recorded which). V is TRBV9 and J is TRBJ2-2; D is unclear. The TCR was taken from a man aged 18 to 29 who had mild COVID-19 (a few samples of this study predate the infection). Cell type and time point are not known. This CDR3 reads CASSDLSTGELFF. In DNA form, the CDR3 reads TGTGCCAGCAGCGACCTGAGCACCGGGGAGCTGTTTTTT.